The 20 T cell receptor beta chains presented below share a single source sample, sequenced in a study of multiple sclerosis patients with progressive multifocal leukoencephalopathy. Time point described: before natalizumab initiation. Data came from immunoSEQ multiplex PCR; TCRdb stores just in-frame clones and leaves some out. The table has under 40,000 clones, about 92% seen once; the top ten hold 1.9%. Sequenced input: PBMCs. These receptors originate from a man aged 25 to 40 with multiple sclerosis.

Here the CDR3 DNA reads TGTGCCAGCAGCCATGTTACTCAGGGACCCTACGAGCAGTACTTC. This gives the protein CASSHVTQGPYEQYF. J is TRBJ2-7 and V is TRBV4-2; D is perhaps TRBD1 or TRBD2 (5 bases each). The germline gives CDR1 LGHNA, CDR2 YNFKEQ. There are 15 residues in the CDR3. V was trimmed by 3 bases and J by 2 bases, leaving 14 bases between them.

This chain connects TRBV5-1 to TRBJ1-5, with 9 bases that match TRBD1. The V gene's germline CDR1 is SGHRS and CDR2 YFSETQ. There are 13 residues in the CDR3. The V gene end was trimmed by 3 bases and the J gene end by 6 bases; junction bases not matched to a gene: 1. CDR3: CASSSGQGQPQHF. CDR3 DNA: TGCGCCAGCAGCTCGGGACAGGGTCAGCCCCAGCATTTT. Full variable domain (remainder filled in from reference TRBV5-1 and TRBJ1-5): KAGVTQTPRYLIKTRGQQVTLSCSPISGHRSVSWYQQTPGQGLQFLFEYFSETQRNKGNFPGRFSGRQFSNSRSEMNVSTLELGDSALYLCASSSGQGQPQHFGDGTRLSIL.

The CDR3 DNA is TGTGCCAGCAGCTTAGAGACAGCCTCCTACGAGCAGTACTTC. It translates to CASSLETASYEQYF. This chain connects TRBV7-9 to TRBJ2-7; D possibly corresponds to TRBD1 (5 bases). The CDR3 has 14 amino acids. Germline CDR1 and CDR2: SEHNR and FQNEAQ (reference sequence). V lost 1 base, J lost 0 bases, and 7 bases lay in between.

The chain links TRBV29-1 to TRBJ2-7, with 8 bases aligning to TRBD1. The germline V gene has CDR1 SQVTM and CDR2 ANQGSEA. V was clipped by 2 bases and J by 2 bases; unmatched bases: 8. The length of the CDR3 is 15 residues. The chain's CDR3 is CSVENPQGAPYEQYF. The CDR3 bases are TGCAGCGTTGAAAACCCCCAGGGGGCCCCCTACGAGCAGTACTTC.

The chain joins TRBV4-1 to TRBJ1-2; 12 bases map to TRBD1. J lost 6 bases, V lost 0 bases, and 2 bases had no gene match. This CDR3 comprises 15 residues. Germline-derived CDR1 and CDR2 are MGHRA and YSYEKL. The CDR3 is CASSQDGTGGHGYTF. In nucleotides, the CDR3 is TGCGCCAGCAGCCAAGACGGGACAGGGGGCCATGGCTACACCTTC.

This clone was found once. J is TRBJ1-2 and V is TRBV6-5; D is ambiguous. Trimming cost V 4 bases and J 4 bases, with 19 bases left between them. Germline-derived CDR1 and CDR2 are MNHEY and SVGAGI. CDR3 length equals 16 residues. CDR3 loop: CASSFTRALGIYGYTF. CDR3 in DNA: TGTGCCAGCAGTTTTACCCGGGCCCTAGGTATCTATGGCTACACCTTC.

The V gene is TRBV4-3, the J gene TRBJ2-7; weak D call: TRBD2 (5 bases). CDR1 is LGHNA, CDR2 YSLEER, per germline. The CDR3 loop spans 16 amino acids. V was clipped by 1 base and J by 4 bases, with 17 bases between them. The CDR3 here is CASSQVLGLRGYEQYF. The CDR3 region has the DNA TGCGCCAGCAGCCAAGTTCTGGGCCTACGAGGGTACGAGCAGTACTTC.

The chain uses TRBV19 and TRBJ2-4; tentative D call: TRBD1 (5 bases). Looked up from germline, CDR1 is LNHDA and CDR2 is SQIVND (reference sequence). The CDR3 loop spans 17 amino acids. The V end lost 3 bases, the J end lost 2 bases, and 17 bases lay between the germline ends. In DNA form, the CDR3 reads TGTGCCAGTAGTATGGGTCCCGGCCAGGGTCCCAAAAACATTCAGTACTTC. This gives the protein CASSMGPGQGPKNIQYF.

As DNA, the CDR3 is TGTGCCAGTAGCCAGGCGGGGGGCAGGGGCACTGAAGCTTTCTTT. Its protein is CASSQAGGRGTEAFF. V and J are TRBV19 and TRBJ1-1; a weak D match, TRBD1 (6 bases). Deletions cut 6 bases from V and 4 bases from J, with 18 bases between. Germline assignment: CDR1 LNHDA and CDR2 SQIVND (reference sequence). This CDR3 contains 15 residues.

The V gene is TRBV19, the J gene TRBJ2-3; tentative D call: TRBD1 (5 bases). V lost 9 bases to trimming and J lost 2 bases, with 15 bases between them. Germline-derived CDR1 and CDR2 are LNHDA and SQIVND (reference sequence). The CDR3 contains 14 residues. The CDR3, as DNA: TGTGCCAGCTCTCTCGTAGGGGTCACAGATACGCAGTATTTT. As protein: CASSLVGVTDTQYF.

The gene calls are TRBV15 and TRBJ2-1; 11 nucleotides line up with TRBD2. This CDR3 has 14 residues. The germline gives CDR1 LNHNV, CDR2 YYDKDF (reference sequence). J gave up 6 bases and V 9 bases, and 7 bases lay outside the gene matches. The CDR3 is CATTTSGSINEQFF. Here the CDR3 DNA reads TGTGCCACAACCACTAGCGGGAGTATCAATGAGCAGTTCTTC.

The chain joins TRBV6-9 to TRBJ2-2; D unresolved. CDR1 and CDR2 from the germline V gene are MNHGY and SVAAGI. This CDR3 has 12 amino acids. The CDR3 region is CAIGLNTGELFF. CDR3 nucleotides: TGTGCGATAGGCTTGAACACCGGGGAGCTGTTTTTT.

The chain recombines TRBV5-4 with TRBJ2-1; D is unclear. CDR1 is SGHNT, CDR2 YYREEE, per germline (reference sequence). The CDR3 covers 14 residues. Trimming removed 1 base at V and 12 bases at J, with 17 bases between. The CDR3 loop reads CASSLNSGVIGQFF. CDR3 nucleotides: TGTGCCAGCAGCTTGAACTCGGGTGTTATAGGGCAGTTCTTC.

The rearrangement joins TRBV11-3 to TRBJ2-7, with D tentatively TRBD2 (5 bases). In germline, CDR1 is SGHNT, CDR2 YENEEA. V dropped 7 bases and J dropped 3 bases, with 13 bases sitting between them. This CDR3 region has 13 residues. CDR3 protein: CASILGVYYEQYV. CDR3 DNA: TGTGCCAGCATCCTCGGGGTGTACTACGAGCAGTACGTC.

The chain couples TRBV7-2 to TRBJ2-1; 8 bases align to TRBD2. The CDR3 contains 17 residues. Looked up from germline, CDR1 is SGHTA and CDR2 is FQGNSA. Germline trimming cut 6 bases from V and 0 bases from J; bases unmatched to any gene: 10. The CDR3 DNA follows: TGTGCCAGCAGGCCGACTAGCGACCCCTTCTCCTACAATGAGCAGTTCTTC. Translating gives CASRPTSDPFSYNEQFF.

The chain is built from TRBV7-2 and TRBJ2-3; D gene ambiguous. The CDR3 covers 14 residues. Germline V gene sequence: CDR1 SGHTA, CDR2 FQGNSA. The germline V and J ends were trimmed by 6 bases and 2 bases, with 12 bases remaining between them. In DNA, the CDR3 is TGTGCCAGCAGGCCTGCCCGTGACACAGATACGCAGTATTTT. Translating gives CASRPARDTDTQYF.

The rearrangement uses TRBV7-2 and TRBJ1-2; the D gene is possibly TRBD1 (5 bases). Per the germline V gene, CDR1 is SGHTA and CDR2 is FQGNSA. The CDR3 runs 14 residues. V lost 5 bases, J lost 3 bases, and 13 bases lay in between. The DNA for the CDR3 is TGTGCCAGCAGCCGTACGAGCAGGGACTATGGCTACACCTTC. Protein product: CASSRTSRDYGYTF.

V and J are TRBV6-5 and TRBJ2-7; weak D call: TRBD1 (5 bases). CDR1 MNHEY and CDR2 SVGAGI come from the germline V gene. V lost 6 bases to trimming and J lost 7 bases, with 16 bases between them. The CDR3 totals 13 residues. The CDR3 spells CASSSSTVREQYF. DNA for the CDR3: TGTGCCAGCAGCAGCTCGACAGTGAGAGAGCAGTACTTC.

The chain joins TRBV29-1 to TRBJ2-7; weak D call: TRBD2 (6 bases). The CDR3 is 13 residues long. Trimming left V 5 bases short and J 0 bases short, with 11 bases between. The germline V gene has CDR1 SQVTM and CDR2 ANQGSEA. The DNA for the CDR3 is TGCAGCGTTCGGGCGGGGTCCTCCTACGAGCAGTACTTC. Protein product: CSVRAGSSYEQYF.

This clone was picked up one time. CDR3 nucleotide sequence: TGTGCCAGCAGCGTAGTGATAGATCGTAGCTCCTACGAGCAGTACGTC. It codes for CASSVVIDRSSYEQYV. The V gene is TRBV9, the J gene TRBJ2-7; D not certain. Germline loops: CDR1 SGDLS, CDR2 YYNGEE. The CDR3 spans 16 residues. Trimming shortened V by 0 bases and J by 0 bases, and 13 bases separated the two germline ends.